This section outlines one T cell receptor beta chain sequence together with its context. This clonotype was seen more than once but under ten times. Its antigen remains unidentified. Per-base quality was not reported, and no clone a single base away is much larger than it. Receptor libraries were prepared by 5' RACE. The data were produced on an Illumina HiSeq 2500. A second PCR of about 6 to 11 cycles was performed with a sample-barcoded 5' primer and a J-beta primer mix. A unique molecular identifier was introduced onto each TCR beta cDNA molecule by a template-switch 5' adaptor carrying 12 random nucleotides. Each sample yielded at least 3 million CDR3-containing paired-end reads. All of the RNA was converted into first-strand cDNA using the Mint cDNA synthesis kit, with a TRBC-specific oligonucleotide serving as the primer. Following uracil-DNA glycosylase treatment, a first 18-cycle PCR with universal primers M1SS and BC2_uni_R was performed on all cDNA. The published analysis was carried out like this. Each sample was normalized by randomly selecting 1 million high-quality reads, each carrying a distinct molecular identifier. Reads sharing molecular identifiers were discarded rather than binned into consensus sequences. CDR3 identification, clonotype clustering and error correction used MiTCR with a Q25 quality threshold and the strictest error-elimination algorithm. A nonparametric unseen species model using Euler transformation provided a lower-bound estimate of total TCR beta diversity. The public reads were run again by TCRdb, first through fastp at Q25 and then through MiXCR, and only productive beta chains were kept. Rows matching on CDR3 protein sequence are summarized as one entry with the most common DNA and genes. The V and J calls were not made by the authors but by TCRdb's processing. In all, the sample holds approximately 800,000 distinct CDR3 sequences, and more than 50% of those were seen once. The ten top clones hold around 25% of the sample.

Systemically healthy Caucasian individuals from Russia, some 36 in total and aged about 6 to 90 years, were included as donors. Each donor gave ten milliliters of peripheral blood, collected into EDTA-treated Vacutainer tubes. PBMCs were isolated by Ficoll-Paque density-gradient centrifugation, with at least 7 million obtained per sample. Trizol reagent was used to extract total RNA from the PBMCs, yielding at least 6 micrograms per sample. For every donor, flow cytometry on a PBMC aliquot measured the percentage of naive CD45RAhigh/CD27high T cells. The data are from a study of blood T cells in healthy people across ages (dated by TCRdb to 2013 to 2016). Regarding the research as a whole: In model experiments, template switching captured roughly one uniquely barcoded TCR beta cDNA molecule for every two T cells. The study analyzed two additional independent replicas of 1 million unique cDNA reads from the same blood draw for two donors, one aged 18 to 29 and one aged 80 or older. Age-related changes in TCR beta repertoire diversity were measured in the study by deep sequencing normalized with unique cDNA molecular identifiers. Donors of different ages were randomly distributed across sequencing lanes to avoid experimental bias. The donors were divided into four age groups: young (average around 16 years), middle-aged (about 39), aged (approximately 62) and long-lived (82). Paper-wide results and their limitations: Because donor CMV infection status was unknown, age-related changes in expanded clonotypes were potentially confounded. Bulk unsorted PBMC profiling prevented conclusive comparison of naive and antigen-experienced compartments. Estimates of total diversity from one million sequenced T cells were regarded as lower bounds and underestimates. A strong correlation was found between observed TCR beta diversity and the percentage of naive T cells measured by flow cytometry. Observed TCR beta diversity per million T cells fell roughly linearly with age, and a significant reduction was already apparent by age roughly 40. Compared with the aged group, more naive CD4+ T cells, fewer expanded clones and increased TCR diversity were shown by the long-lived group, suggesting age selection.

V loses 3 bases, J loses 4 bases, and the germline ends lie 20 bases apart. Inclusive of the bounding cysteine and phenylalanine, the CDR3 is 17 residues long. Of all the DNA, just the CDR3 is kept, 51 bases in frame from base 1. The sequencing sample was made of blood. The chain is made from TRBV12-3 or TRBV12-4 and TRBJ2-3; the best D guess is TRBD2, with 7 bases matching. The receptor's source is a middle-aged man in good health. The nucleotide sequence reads TGTGCCAGCAGTTTCCCTTCCGGGGGGCCGCCCGCAGATACGCAGTATTTT. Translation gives CASSFPSGGPPADTQYF.